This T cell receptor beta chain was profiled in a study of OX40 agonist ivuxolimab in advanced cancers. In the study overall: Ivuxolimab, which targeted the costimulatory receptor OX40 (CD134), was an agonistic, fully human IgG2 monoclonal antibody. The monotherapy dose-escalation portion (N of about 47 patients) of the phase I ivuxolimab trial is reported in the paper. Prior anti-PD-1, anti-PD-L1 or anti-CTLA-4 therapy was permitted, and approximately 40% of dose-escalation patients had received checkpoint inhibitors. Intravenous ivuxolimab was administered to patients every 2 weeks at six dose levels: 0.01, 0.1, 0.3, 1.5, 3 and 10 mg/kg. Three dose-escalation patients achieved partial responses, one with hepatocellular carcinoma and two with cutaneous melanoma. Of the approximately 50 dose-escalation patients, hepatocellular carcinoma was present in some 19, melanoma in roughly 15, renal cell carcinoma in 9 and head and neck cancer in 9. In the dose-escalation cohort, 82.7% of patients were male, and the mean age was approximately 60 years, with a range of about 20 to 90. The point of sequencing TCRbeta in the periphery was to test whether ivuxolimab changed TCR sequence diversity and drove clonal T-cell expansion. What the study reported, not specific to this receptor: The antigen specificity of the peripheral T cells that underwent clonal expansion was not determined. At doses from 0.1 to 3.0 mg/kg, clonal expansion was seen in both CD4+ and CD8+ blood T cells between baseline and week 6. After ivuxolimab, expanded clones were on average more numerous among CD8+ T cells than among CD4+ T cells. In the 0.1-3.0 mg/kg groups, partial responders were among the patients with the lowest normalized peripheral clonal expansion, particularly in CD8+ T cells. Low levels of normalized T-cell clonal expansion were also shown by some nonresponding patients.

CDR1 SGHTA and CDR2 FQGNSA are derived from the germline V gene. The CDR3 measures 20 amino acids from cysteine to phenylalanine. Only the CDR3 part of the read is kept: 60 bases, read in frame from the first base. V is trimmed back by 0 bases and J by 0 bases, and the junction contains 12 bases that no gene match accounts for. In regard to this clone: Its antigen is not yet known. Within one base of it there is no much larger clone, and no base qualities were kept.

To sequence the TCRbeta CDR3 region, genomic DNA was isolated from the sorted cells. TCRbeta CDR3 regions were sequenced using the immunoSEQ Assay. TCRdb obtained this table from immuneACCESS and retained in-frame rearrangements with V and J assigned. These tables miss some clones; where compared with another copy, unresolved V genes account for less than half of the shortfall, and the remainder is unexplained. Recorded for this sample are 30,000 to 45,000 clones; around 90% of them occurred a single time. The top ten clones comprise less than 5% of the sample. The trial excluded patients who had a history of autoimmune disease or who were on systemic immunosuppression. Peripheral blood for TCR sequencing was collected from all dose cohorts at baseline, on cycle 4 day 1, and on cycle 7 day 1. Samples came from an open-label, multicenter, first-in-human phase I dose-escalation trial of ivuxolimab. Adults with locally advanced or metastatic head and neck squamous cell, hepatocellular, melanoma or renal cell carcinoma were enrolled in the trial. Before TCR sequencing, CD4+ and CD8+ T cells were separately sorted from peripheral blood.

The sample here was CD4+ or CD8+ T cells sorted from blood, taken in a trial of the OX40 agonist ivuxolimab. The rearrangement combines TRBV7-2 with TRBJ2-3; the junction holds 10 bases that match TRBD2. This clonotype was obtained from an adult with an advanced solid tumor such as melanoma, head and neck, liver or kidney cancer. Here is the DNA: TGTGCCAGCAGCTTAGCCGTCGGGCTAGCGGGGGCATTGAGCACAGATACGCAGTATTTT. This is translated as CASSLAVGLAGALSTDTQYF.